One sample yielded the 28 T cell receptor beta chains listed below, sequenced in a study of beta chain features in type 1 diabetes. cDNA synthesis used the whole RNA isolate, giving expressed TCRB sequences. Measured with immunoSEQ multiplex PCR; TCRdb has only the in-frame clones, and not every one. The sample lists over 600,000 clones, roughly 12% occurring once. Their antigens are not known. Broader study findings: Researchers report that Type 1 diabetes patients had moderately but significantly shorter TCRB CDR3s across all four CD4+ subsets.

The sequenced material came from naive CD4+ T cells from blood. The receptors were sampled from a man aged 25-45 years with type 1 diabetes.

This clone has more than one count but fewer than ten. This chain connects TRBV7-9 to TRBJ2-7; D is unclear. The CDR3 is made up of 12 amino acids. Germline V lookup: CDR1 SEHNR, CDR2 FQNEAQ (reference sequence). V gave up 4 bases and J gave up 2 bases, with 6 bases separating them. CDR3 in amino acids: CASSSRTYEQYF. In nucleotides, the CDR3 is TGTGCCAGCAGCTCCCGGACCTACGAGCAGTACTTC.

This clone was found a few times. The chain employs TRBV9 and TRBJ1-3; D ambiguous. The CDR3 is 17 amino acids. The V and J ends lost 0 bases and 3 bases respectively, with 16 bases between them. Germline CDR1 is SGDLS and CDR2 is YYNGEE. CDR3 DNA sequence: TGTGCCAGCAGCGTAGAAATCGGGATGATCAGTGGAAACACCATATATTTT. Amino acids: CASSVEIGMISGNTIYF. Using reference TRBV9 and TRBJ1-3 for the parts outside the CDR3, the full variable domain is DSGVTQTPKHLITATGQRVTLRCSPRSGDLSVYWYQQSLDQGLQFLIQYYNGEERAKGNILERFSAQQFPDLHSELNLSSLELGDSALYFCASSVEIGMISGNTIYFGEGSWLTVV.

The sample holds a few counts of this clone. V and J are TRBV30 and TRBJ2-2, with TRBD1 matching over 8 bases. This CDR3 is built from 15 residues. V was pared by 0 bases and J by 1 base, with 1 base of the junction left unmatched. CDR1 is GTSNPN, CDR2 SVGIG, per germline (reference sequence). The CDR3 here is CAWSVGQGNTGELFF. CDR3 DNA sequence: TGTGCCTGGAGTGTAGGACAGGGGAACACCGGGGAGCTGTTTTTT.

The chain is built from TRBV4-2 and TRBJ1-3; D ambiguous. The CDR3 sequence is 14 residues long. Trimming removed 0 bases from V and 3 bases from J, with 6 bases in between. The V gene's germline CDR1 is LGHNA and CDR2 YNFKEQ. CDR3 coding DNA: TGTGCCAGCAGCCAAGATCCAAGTGGAAACACCATATATTTT. It codes for CASSQDPSGNTIYF.

V usage is TRBV11-2 and J usage is TRBJ2-3; TRBD1 is a possible D gene (6 bases). V lost 1 base, J lost 0 bases, and 17 bases lay in between. Germline CDR1 reads SGHAT; CDR2 reads FQNNGV. The CDR3 runs to 18 residues. The CDR3 region has the DNA TGTGCCAGCAGCTTAGGTGGGGGCGCTGAACTTAGCACAGATACGCAGTATTTT. This encodes CASSLGGGAELSTDTQYF.

The genes are TRBV19 and TRBJ1-1; 7 bases are a match to TRBD1. Trimming removed 5 bases from V and 5 bases from J; junction bases left unmatched: 11. The CDR3 covers 15 residues. CDR1 LNHDA and CDR2 SQIVND come from the germline V gene (reference sequence). CDR3 region: CASSGGQVGWTEAFF. DNA of the CDR3: TGTGCCAGTAGTGGAGGACAGGTTGGTTGGACTGAAGCTTTCTTT.

This clone was detected only a few times. DNA of the CDR3: TGTGCCAGCAGCCAAGTGGGGGGCTCCTATAATTCACCCCTCCACTTT. The encoded protein is CASSQVGGSYNSPLHF. The chain has TRBV14 and TRBJ1-6, with D tentatively TRBD1 (5 bases). V lost 1 base and J 0 bases, leaving 7 bases between the germline ends. This CDR3 comprises 16 residues. CDR1 is SGHDN, CDR2 FVKESK, per germline.

V usage is TRBV20-1 and J usage is TRBJ1-1; 8 bases are shared with TRBD1. After removal of 5 bases from V and 11 bases from J, the junction contained 4 bases not matched to a gene. Per germline, CDR1 DFQATT and CDR2 SNEGSKA (reference sequence). The CDR3 totals 10 residues. CDR3 residues: CSAGTGAAFF. As DNA, the CDR3 is TGCAGTGCTGGGACAGGCGCGGCTTTCTTT.

CDR3 sequence (DNA): TGTGCCATCAGTCCCGGACCCTACGAGCAGTACTTC. It encodes CAISPGPYEQYF. The rearrangement joins TRBV10-3 to TRBJ2-7; no clear D. The CDR3 spans 12 residues. V lost 5 bases, J lost 2 bases, and 7 bases lay in between. The germline V gene encodes CDR1 ENHRY and CDR2 SYGVKD.

The chain uses TRBV7-2 and TRBJ2-3; TRBD1 matches at 8 bases. With 4 bases clipped from V and 3 bases from J, the junction kept 12 bases outside the gene matches. The CDR3 has 17 residues. Germline V gene data show CDR1 as SGHTA and CDR2 as FQGNSA. CDR3 region: CASSSRGQGAWTDTQYF. The CDR3 DNA sequence: TGTGCCAGCAGCTCTAGAGGCCAGGGGGCTTGGACAGATACGCAGTATTTT.

The genes are TRBV5-4 and TRBJ1-2; perhaps TRBD1 as D (6 bases). Germline-derived CDR1 and CDR2 are SGHNT and YYREEE (reference sequence). The V gene lost 2 bases and the J gene lost 4 bases, with 18 bases spanning the gap. The CDR3 sequence is 16 residues long. The CDR3 bases are TGTGCCAGCAGCTTAGGGGGAACAGGGAGCATCTATGGCTACACCTTC. Its protein product is CASSLGGTGSIYGYTF.

This clone appeared a few times. This chain links TRBV7-2 with TRBJ2-1, with TRBD2 matching over 11 bases. The CDR3 sequence is 16 residues long. CDR1 and CDR2 (germline): SGHTA, FQGNSA. With V trimmed by 3 bases and J by 3 bases, 4 bases remained unmatched. The CDR3 nucleotides are TGTGCCAGCAGCTTGCTAGCGGGGGGCTACTACAATGAGCAGTTCTTC. This translates into CASSLLAGGYYNEQFF.

The genes are TRBV30 and TRBJ1-6; D call uncertain. The CDR3 totals 14 residues. Trimming stripped 4 bases from V and 2 bases from J, with 9 bases between. Germline V lookup: CDR1 GTSNPN, CDR2 SVGIG (reference sequence). CDR3 DNA sequence: TGTGCCTGGAACGCGGCCACCTATAATTCACCCCTCCACTTT. Translated, it gives CAWNAATYNSPLHF.

This clone was counted a few times. This chain connects TRBV2 to TRBJ2-7; no definite D call. Germline assignment: CDR1 SNHLY and CDR2 FYNNEI. The germline V and J ends were trimmed by 4 bases and 1 base, with 8 bases remaining between them. This CDR3 is 13 amino acids long. The CDR3 bases are TGTGCCAGCAGTGTTGGGGTTTCCTACGAGCAGTACTTC. It specifies CASSVGVSYEQYF.

This clone was counted between two and nine times. The chain has TRBV25-1 and TRBJ2-5, with D tentatively TRBD2 (5 bases). The CDR3 sequence is 16 residues long. Looked up from germline, CDR1 is MGHDK and CDR2 is SYGVNS. V shed 4 bases and J shed 4 bases, with 19 bases lying between them. The CDR3 DNA reads TGTGCCAGCAGTGGACCTACCGGGAAGGCGGGAGAGACCCAGTACTTC. Translating gives CASSGPTGKAGETQYF.

The rearrangement joins TRBV4-1 to TRBJ2-1; D perhaps matches TRBD2 (5 bases). Germline CDR1 and CDR2: MGHRA and YSYEKL. The germline V and J ends were trimmed by 1 base and 9 bases, with 22 bases remaining between them. The CDR3 covers 17 residues. CDR3 bases: TGCGCCAGCAGCCAAGGACGCGAGTCCGGGATCCGGGGTGAGCAGTTCTTC. This codes for CASSQGRESGIRGEQFF.

This clone was counted a few times. An end of the junction does not agree with germline; a read error may underlie this. The V gene is TRBV2, the J gene TRBJ1-5; D is undetermined. CDR3 size: 14 residues. CDR1 SNHLY and CDR2 FYNNEI come from the germline V gene. CDR3 amino acids: CASSQASSNQPQHF. CDR3 nucleotides: TGTGCCAGCAGTCAAGCCAGTAGCAATCAGCCCCAGCATTTT.

This clone was observed a few times. The chain links TRBV7-8 to TRBJ2-7, with TRBD1 matching 9 bases. There are 16 residues in the CDR3. Losses at the gene ends were 0 bases for V and 4 bases for J; bases not matched to a gene: 7. The germline V gene has CDR1 SGHVS and CDR2 FQNEAQ. The chain's CDR3 is CASSLAVRTGEYEQYF. DNA of the CDR3: TGTGCCAGCAGCTTAGCGGTCCGGACAGGGGAGTACGAGCAGTACTTC.

The V call is TRBV18, the J call TRBJ2-5; tentative D call: TRBD1 (5 bases). Germline values: CDR1 KGHSH, CDR2 LQKENI. The CDR3 contains 18 residues. Trimming cost V 7 bases and J 1 base, with 25 bases left between them. CDR3 loop: CASYFMQTASDSQETQYF. CDR3 coding DNA: TGTGCCAGCTACTTCATGCAGACAGCCTCAGACAGCCAAGAGACCCAGTACTTC.

A word on this clone: Its ends do not fully match the called genes, so a read error is possible. The J gene is TRBJ1-3, the V gene TRBV7-2; 7 bases agree with TRBD1. Germline V lookup: CDR1 SGHTA, CDR2 FQGNSA. The CDR3 is 15 residues long. Written as DNA, the CDR3 is TGTGCCAGCAGCTCCCCGACAGGGATTGGAGACACCATATATTTT. Residues: CASSSPTGIGDTIYF.

This clone was counted a few times. The chain combines TRBV18 with TRBJ1-1; D gene uncertain. The CDR3 has 12 residues. The ends were cut back, 6 bases at V and 3 bases at J, with 8 bases in the middle. The germline gives CDR1 KGHSH, CDR2 LQKENI. The CDR3 coding sequence is TGTGCCAGCTCCCGGGGTTACACTGAAGCTTTCTTT. This translates into CASSRGYTEAFF.

This clone was observed a handful of times. The chain uses TRBV28 and TRBJ1-2, with D maybe TRBD1 (5 bases). The V end lost 5 bases, the J end lost 6 bases, and 16 bases lay between the germline ends. CDR1 and CDR2 (germline): MDHEN, SYDVKM. The CDR3 spans 14 residues. The CDR3 DNA follows: TGTGCCAGCAGTCTAGGCCGGAGGGGCAATGGCTACACCTTC. This gives the protein CASSLGRRGNGYTF.

The J gene is TRBJ1-2, the V gene TRBV13; a possible D gene is TRBD1 (5 bases). CDR3 length equals 14 residues. The germline CDR1 and CDR2 sequences are PRHDT and FYEKMQ (reference sequence). Between the trimmed V and J ends, which lost 0 bases and 7 bases, there was a span of 12 bases. CDR3 sequence: CASSLGGQGVGYTF. The DNA of the CDR3 is TGTGCCAGCAGCTTAGGTGGCCAAGGGGTTGGCTACACCTTC.

This chain uses TRBV11-2 with TRBJ1-4, with a tentative D call TRBD1 (5 bases). The germline V and J ends were trimmed by 5 bases and 3 bases, with 13 bases remaining between them. This CDR3 comprises 15 residues. Germline assignment: CDR1 SGHAT and CDR2 FQNNGV. CDR3 DNA sequence: TGTGCCAGCAGCCCCCGGGGCACGCCTAATGAAAAACTGTTTTTT. Its translation is CASSPRGTPNEKLFF.

The table lists this clone with a few counts. This rearrangement joins TRBV6-4 to TRBJ2-2; D possibly corresponds to TRBD1 (5 bases). V gave up 0 bases and J gave up 4 bases, with 15 bases separating them. CDR1 and CDR2 (germline): MRHNA, SNTAGT. The CDR3 has 17 residues. CDR3 DNA: TGTGCCAGCAGTGACTCATTGAGCAGGGTCGGCACCGGGGAGCTGTTTTTT. Translated: CASSDSLSRVGTGELFF.

This clone was seen a handful of times. At the DNA level, this CDR3 is encoded by other sequences in the same sample as well. The rearrangement uses TRBV29-1 and TRBJ2-5; D gene unclear. The V gene lost 4 bases and the J gene lost 1 base, with 7 bases spanning the gap. Germline-derived CDR1 and CDR2 are SQVTM and ANQGSEA. The CDR3 is made up of 12 amino acids. The CDR3 nucleotides are TGCAGCGTTGGGGATAGCCAAGAGACCCAGTACTTC. As protein: CSVGDSQETQYF.

The chain has TRBV19 and TRBJ1-5, with a weak D call TRBD1 (5 bases). V was clipped by 5 bases and J by 3 bases, with 17 bases between them. The germline gives CDR1 LNHDA, CDR2 SQIVND (reference sequence). This CDR3 comprises 16 residues. CDR3 sequence (DNA): TGTGCCAGTAGTCCCCGTGGAGGGGCCTTCAATCAGCCCCAGCATTTT. It encodes CASSPRGGAFNQPQHF.

This clone was found a few times. The CDR3 sequence: CASRSNAGTSGEQYF. The CDR3 coding sequence is TGCGCCAGCAGGTCGAATGCCGGGACCTCTGGCGAGCAGTACTTC. This chain links TRBV5-1 with TRBJ2-7; perhaps D is TRBD1 or TRBD2 (5 bases each). CDR1 is SGHRS, CDR2 YFSETQ, per germline. With 5 bases removed from V and 6 bases from J, the gap between germline ends came to 21 bases. This CDR3 has 15 amino acids.